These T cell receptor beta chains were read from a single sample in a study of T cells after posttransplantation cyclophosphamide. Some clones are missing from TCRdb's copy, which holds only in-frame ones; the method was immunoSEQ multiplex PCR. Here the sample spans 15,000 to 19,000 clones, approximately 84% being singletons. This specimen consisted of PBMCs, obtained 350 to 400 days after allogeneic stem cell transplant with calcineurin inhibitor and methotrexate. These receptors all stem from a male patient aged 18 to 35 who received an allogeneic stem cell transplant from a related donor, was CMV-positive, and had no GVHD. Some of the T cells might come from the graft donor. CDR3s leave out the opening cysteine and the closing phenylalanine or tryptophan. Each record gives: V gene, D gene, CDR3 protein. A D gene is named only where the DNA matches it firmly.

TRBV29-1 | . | SAPRGGDHSNQPQH
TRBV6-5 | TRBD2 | ASIVGGTSETQY
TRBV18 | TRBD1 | ASSPLGRGMNTEAF
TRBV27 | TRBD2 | ASSLAGGLGEQY
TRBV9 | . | ASSVQGSYNSPLH
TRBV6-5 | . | ASSSPTGTGYSEQF
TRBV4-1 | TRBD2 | ASSQRGGRGGTGELF
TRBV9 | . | ASSARTTNEKLF
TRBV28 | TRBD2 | ASSFMPAGVRQTSEQF
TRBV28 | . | ASRRTGTNYGYT